Following are 9 T cell receptor beta chains from one sample sequenced in a study of blood T cells in healthy people across ages. PCR was performed a second time for 7 to 11 cycles using a sample-barcoded 5' primer and a J-beta primer mix. TCRdb used MiXCR to reprocess the 5' RACE reads, holding one entry per CDR3 protein. Of 650,000 to 900,000 distinct CDR3 sequences listed, 55% to 65% were seen once; the top ten hold roughly a quarter. Sequenced input: blood. These receptors originate from a man aged 30-40 years in good health.

The chain carries TRBV29-1 and TRBJ2-3; D ambiguous. V was pared by 0 bases and J by 6 bases, with 4 bases between. There are 11 residues in the CDR3. CDR1 is SQVTM and CDR2 is ANQGSEA in the germline V gene. The chain's CDR3 is CSVEEGDTQYF. Here the CDR3 DNA reads TGCAGCGTTGAAGAGGGGGATACGCAGTATTTT.

This clonotype occurred a few times. This rearrangement joins TRBV7-3 to TRBJ2-7; the D gene is possibly TRBD2 (5 bases). There are 14 residues in the CDR3. Trimming shortened V by 4 bases and J by 0 bases, and 10 bases separated the two germline ends. Germline V gene sequence: CDR1 SGHTA, CDR2 FQGTGA. CDR3 sequence: CASSSLGGSYEQYF. CDR3 DNA: TGTGCCAGCAGCTCCCTCGGAGGCTCCTACGAGCAGTACTTC.

The chain joins TRBV6-5 to TRBJ2-3; D possibly uses TRBD1 or TRBD2 (6 bases each). CDR1 is MNHEY and CDR2 is SVGAGI in the germline V gene. V shed 9 bases and J shed 8 bases, with 21 bases lying between them. The CDR3 spans 14 residues. The CDR3 reads CASRFGGWSGTQYF. CDR3 coding DNA: TGTGCCAGTCGTTTCGGGGGCTGGTCGGGTACGCAGTATTTT.

This clonotype was seen a few times. J is TRBJ1-2 and V is TRBV10-3, with D perhaps matching TRBD1 (5 bases). This CDR3 spans 11 amino acids. The ends were cut back, 8 bases at V and 4 bases at J, with 8 bases in the middle. Germline V gives CDR1 ENHRY, CDR2 SYGVKD. The CDR3 DNA reads as TGTGCCATCGGGGGGGGCTATGGCTACACCTTC. It yields the protein CAIGGGYGYTF.

The chain combines TRBV4-3 with TRBJ2-5; D gene ambiguous. V lost 11 bases and J lost 5, with 3 bases in between. Germline-derived CDR1 and CDR2 are LGHNA and YSLEER. The CDR3 runs to 8 residues. The CDR3 loop is CAWETQYF. CDR3 DNA: TGCGCCTGGGAGACCCAGTACTTC.

This clonotype has only a few counts. The V gene is TRBV5-1, the J gene TRBJ2-5; 10 bases line up with TRBD2. V was clipped by 1 base and J by 5 bases; unmatched bases: 5. This CDR3 contains 15 residues. The germline gives CDR1 SGHRS, CDR2 YFSETQ. Written as DNA, the CDR3 is TGCGCCAGCAGCTTGACTAGCGGGGCTCGGGAGACCCAGTACTTC. It codes for CASSLTSGARETQYF.

This clonotype was counted at least ten times. The chain links TRBV6-5 to TRBJ2-7; weak D call: TRBD2 (5 bases). CDR3 size: 12 residues. Trimming shortened V by 4 bases and J by 1 base, and 5 bases separated the two germline ends. Germline CDR1 reads MNHEY; CDR2 reads SVGAGI. CDR3 sequence: CASSSGSYEQYF. CDR3 bases: TGTGCCAGCAGTTCGGGGTCCTACGAGCAGTACTTC.

This rearrangement joins TRBV27 to TRBJ2-7; 9 bases align to TRBD1. This CDR3 region has 16 residues. J lost 0 bases, V lost 4 bases, and 7 bases had no gene match. Per germline, CDR1 MNHEY and CDR2 SMNVEV (reference sequence). This CDR3 is CASSSYRDRASYEQYF. The CDR3 nucleotides are TGTGCCAGCAGTTCGTACCGGGACAGGGCCTCCTACGAGCAGTACTTC.

The V gene is TRBV7-9, the J gene TRBJ2-1, with 8 nucleotides matching TRBD1. Germline V gene data show CDR1 as SEHNR and CDR2 as FQNEAQ (reference sequence). This CDR3 is 13 amino acids long. The chain's CDR3 is CVSSTGVGDEQFF. As DNA, the CDR3 is TGTGTCAGTTCGACAGGGGTCGGGGATGAGCAGTTCTTC.